Below, one TCR beta chain is given with its context. As yet, its antigen is unknown. The PCR ran on 60 Vbeta and 13 Jbeta primers. In the original processing: As a later analysis found, there were 70 million to 90 million unique TCR beta chains, of which some 10 million were shared. Method: immunoSEQ multiplex PCR; TCRdb's copy keeps in-frame clones and lacks some. That table is the source of V, J and clone size, and D and trimming were worked out from the DNA. The table shows 150,000 to 200,000 clones, with 85% occurring only once. The data derive from a study of cytomegalovirus exposure and HLA in healthy donors. Study at large: Clustering assigned approximately 78% of the approximately 390 genotyped donors to the Caucasian-associated ancestry cluster.

Findings and caveats of the study: Rare sequences made up most TCRs, while some public TCRs were found in many donors. Later on, an analysis found that several of the most significant clusters appeared to be linked to common viral pathogens, which included parvovirus B19.

The specimen was PBMCs. This clonotype was obtained from a boy aged 2 to 9 in good health and CMV-seronegative.

CDR3 in amino acids: CASSVRATGQLGGGYTF. The CDR3 DNA reads TGTGCCAGCAGCGTACGCGCCACGGGACAACTTGGGGGAGGCTACACCTTC. The chain combines TRBV28 with TRBJ1-2, with D possibly matching TRBD1 (6 bases). The CDR3 extends over 17 amino acids. Deletions cut 6 bases from V and 8 bases from J, with 28 bases between. Looked up from germline, CDR1 is MDHEN and CDR2 is SYDVKM.